This T cell receptor beta chain was sequenced in a study of immune heterogeneity within non-small cell lung tumors (dated by TCRdb to the late 2010s). Some background on the complete study: By histology, a handful of squamous cell carcinomas, 10 non-squamous carcinomas and 1 tumor not otherwise specified were included. To examine intratumoral immune heterogeneity, the study used whole-exome sequencing, RNA-seq and TCR beta repertoire sequencing on multiple spatially distinct regions of each NSCLC tumor. Transcriptome data were available for just 40 to 50 loci from 12 patients, whereas TCR repertoire analysis spanned roughly 56 tumor loci from roughly 14 patients. Binding of neoantigens to the HLA alleles of each patient was predicted with netMHCpan-3.0 for mutant peptides of 8 to 11 amino acids. Summary of the overall study and its limitations: Local tumor mutational burden and local T-cell repertoire clonality had a statistically significant but moderate positive correlation (R about 0.35). Individual patients mostly had different high-frequency TCR beta clonotypes. Within a given patient, the same dominant CDR3B clonotypes showed up repeatedly across loci, although different tumor locations also carried unique high-frequency clones.

This clonotype was counted only a few times. Its antigen target is currently unknown. No base qualities exist here, and no much larger clone lies one base off it. Genomic DNA extracted from bulk tumor tissue served as TCR template, with about 0.6 ug gDNA amplified per sample. Multiple biopsies per primary tumor were taken during surgery, spaced as far apart as possible within the tumor mass. Patients in the study cohort, which was described as untreated, were newly diagnosed NSCLC cases going through curative surgery. The donors were about 15 patients with newly diagnosed non-small cell lung cancer who were having surgery with curative intent. The resected tumor masses were reviewed by two independent pathologists. Sequencing was performed only on DNA and RNA samples of high quality. The TCR beta CDR3 region was amplified with a multiplex PCR system, in which a first round of about 10 cycles was run using 32 V-gene forward and 13 J-gene reverse primers. The first PCR round used a QIAGEN Multiplex PCR Kit, and the primer sequences were filed in Chinese patent CN105087789A. In a second PCR round, Illumina universal primers were added with the Phusion High-Fidelity PCR Kit. Paired-end sequencing of TCR libraries was carried out on the Illumina HiSeq X Ten platform at a read length of 151 bp. The original methods were these. Cutadapt was used to discard reads without multiplex PCR primers, PEAR merged the read pairs, and MiXCR with default settings called the CDR3 regions. Repertoire diversity was assessed by Shannon entropy, and clonality was calculated as one minus the Shannon entropy divided by the ln of the count of productive unique sequences. Clonotypes at a frequency of at least 0.5% were defined as dominant or high-frequency T-cell clones. TCRdb passed the public sequencing reads through fastp at Q25 and MiXCR, retaining productive beta sequences. All rows with the same CDR3 protein become a single entry with the most common DNA and genes. It is TCRdb's table, rather than the study itself, that gives the V and J calls and clone size. The sample table contains some 31,000 distinct CDR3 sequences; only one count was recorded for around 28% of them. 3.5% to 4.5% of the sample is in the top ten clones.

The receptor's source is a man between 40 and 49 years old with non-small cell lung cancer. The sample consisted of lung tumor tissue.

The CDR3 amino acid sequence is: CASSQQGLGQFF. The DNA reads TGTGCCAGCAGCCAACAGGGTTTGGGGCAGTTCTTC. The V gene is TRBV14 and the J gene is TRBJ2-1; TRBD1 is possibly the D segment (5 matching bases). V lost 2 bases and J lost 12 bases; the stretch between them is 11 bases long. Including cysteine and phenylalanine, the CDR3 has 12 amino acids. Only CDR3 DNA remains: 36 bases, in frame from the first base. As encoded in the germline V gene, CDR1 is SGHDN while CDR2 is FVKESK.